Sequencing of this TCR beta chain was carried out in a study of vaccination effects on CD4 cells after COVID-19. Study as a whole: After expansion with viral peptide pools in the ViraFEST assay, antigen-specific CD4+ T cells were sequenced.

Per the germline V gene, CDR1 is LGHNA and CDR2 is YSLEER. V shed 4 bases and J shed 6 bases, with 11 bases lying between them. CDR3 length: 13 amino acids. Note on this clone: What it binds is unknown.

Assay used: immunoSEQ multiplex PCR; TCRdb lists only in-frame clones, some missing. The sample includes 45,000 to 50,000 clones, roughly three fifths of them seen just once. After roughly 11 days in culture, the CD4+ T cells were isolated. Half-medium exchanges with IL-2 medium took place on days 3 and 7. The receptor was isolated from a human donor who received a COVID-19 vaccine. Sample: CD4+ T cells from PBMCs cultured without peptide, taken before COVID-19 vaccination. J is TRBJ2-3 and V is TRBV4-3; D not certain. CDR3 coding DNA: TGCGCCAGCAGCCGGGGAAAGGAGGATACGCAGTATTTT. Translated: CASSRGKEDTQYF.